The source of this T cell receptor (beta chain) is a study of beta chain features in type 1 diabetes. Whole-study context: Across all samples, approximately 110,000,000 sorted cells were examined.

The investigators reverse transcribed all of the isolated RNA, so they sequenced expressed TCRB transcripts. Repertoires were generated with immunoSEQ multiplex PCR, while TCRdb's copy carries only in-frame clones and drops some. The table has over 40,000 clones, approximately 70% seen once. In total, each donor contributed a single heparinised blood draw that averaged around 100 mL. CD45RO/CCR7/CD25/CD127/CD95/CD27 separated CD4+ naive, central memory, regulatory and stem cell-like memory cells by sorting. Populations obtained by sorting all exceeded 98% purity. Regarding the study as a whole: For Type 1 diabetes patients, all four CD4+ subsets carried TCRB CDR3s that were moderately but significantly shorter.

As concerns this clone: Its antigen remains unknown.

Sequences were obtained from Tregs from blood. The TCR comes from a woman aged 18-29 years with type 1 diabetes.

CDR3 DNA sequence: TGCGCCAGCAGCTTGGACTGGGGGCGCCCTGAAGCTTTCTTT. It translates to CASSLDWGRPEAFF. This chain joins TRBV5-1 and TRBJ1-1, with a weak D call TRBD1 (6 bases). The CDR3 is made up of 14 amino acids. V lost 0 bases and J 6 bases, leaving 12 bases between the germline ends. Germline assignment: CDR1 SGHRS and CDR2 YFSETQ.